The 22 T cell receptor beta chains in this list originate from one sample, sequenced in a study of cytomegalovirus exposure and HLA in healthy donors. 60 Vbeta and 13 Jbeta primers were used in PCR. The method was immunoSEQ multiplex PCR; TCRdb's version includes in-frame clones alone and lacks a portion of them. The table records more than 95,000 clones, 83% of them present only once. The sequenced sample was PBMCs. These receptors came from a woman aged 40-49 years in good health and CMV-seropositive.

The genes are TRBV5-1 and TRBJ1-4; the D is unclear. Trimming pared 4 bases from V and 5 bases from J, leaving 9 bases between. CDR1 is SGHRS, CDR2 YFSETQ, per germline. There are 13 residues in the CDR3. CDR3 sequence reads: CASSAAANEKLFF. CDR3 DNA sequence: TGCGCCAGCAGCGCGGCGGCGAATGAAAAACTGTTTTTT.

V is TRBV30 and J is TRBJ2-7, with a possible D match to TRBD2 (6 bases). V lost 2 bases and J 5 bases, leaving 13 bases between the germline ends. Germline assignment: CDR1 GTSNPN and CDR2 SVGIG (reference sequence). The CDR3 spans 13 residues. The CDR3: CAWSNPGLNEQYF. DNA of the CDR3: TGTGCCTGGAGTAACCCGGGACTCAACGAGCAGTACTTC.

The chain employs TRBV7-3 and TRBJ1-1; a weak D match, TRBD1 (5 bases). V was shortened by 5 bases and J by 10 bases, with 17 bases between the two germline ends. Germline CDR1 and CDR2: SGHTA and FQGTGA. The CDR3 is 13 residues long. The CDR3 sequence is CASSQGEGDRAFF. In DNA form, the CDR3 reads TGTGCCAGCAGCCAAGGGGAGGGCGACCGAGCTTTCTTT.

The gene calls are TRBV5-1 and TRBJ1-1, with D unresolved. CDR1 and CDR2 (germline): SGHRS, YFSETQ. The CDR3 consists of 14 residues. The germline V and J ends were trimmed by 0 bases and 4 bases, with 10 bases remaining between them. CDR3 sequence reads: CASSLVAASTEAFF. The CDR3 bases are TGCGCCAGCAGCTTGGTCGCGGCGAGCACTGAAGCTTTCTTT.

The V call is TRBV19, the J call TRBJ1-6; D perhaps matches TRBD1 (5 bases). The CDR3 length is 16 residues. Trimming shortened V by 6 bases and J by 3 bases, and 15 bases separated the two germline ends. Per the germline V gene, CDR1 is LNHDA and CDR2 is SQIVND (reference sequence). This CDR3 is CASSRQGKGYNSPLHF. As DNA, the CDR3 is TGTGCCAGTAGCCGGCAGGGAAAAGGCTATAATTCACCCCTCCACTTT.

The chain links TRBV7-2 to TRBJ2-3; D is uncertain. Per the germline V gene, CDR1 is SGHTA and CDR2 is FQGNSA. The ends were cut back, 0 bases at V and 0 bases at J, with 7 bases in the middle. CDR3 length: 15 residues. The CDR3 protein is CASSLATFSTDTQYF. CDR3 DNA: TGTGCCAGCAGCTTAGCCACATTTAGCACAGATACGCAGTATTTT.

The rearrangement links TRBV2 to TRBJ1-3; no reliable D call. Germline lookup yields CDR1 SNHLY and CDR2 FYNNEI. The V end was cut by 3 bases, the J end by 9 bases, with 12 bases between. This CDR3 contains 13 residues. CDR3 loop: CASSEYPWSTIYF. The CDR3 DNA reads as TGTGCCAGCAGTGAGTACCCCTGGAGCACCATATATTTT.

The chain uses TRBV6-5 and TRBJ2-3, with 7 bases that match TRBD2. V was clipped by 3 bases and J by 2 bases; unmatched bases: 5. CDR3 size: 15 residues. Germline V gives CDR1 MNHEY, CDR2 SVGAGI. CDR3 region: CASSYAGVTTDTQYF. In DNA form, the CDR3 reads TGTGCCAGCAGTTATGCGGGAGTCACCACAGATACGCAGTATTTT.

The rearrangement joins TRBV4-2 to TRBJ2-7, with D hard to call. The CDR3 has 13 residues. With 2 bases removed from V and 3 bases from J, the gap between germline ends came to 8 bases. CDR1 and CDR2 from the germline V gene are LGHNA and YNFKEQ. CDR3 bases: TGTGCCAGCAGCCAAACTGAAAGCTACGAGCAGTACTTC. This sequence encodes CASSQTESYEQYF.

The chain links TRBV9 to TRBJ2-6; 8 nucleotides agree with TRBD1. Germline V CDR1 and CDR2: SGDLS, YYNGEE. CDR3 length: 17 amino acids. J lost 4 bases, V lost 3 bases, and 9 bases had no gene match. CDR3 bases: TGTGCCAGCAGCGCACAATCGACAGGGGTAGGGGCCAACGTCCTGACTTTC. Protein sequence: CASSAQSTGVGANVLTF.

The chain links TRBV4-2 to TRBJ2-1; D perhaps matches TRBD2 (5 bases). The V end lost 0 bases, the J end lost 2 bases, and 17 bases lay between the germline ends. Germline assignment: CDR1 LGHNA and CDR2 YNFKEQ. The CDR3 is 18 amino acids. CDR3 sequence reads: CASSQESVSSGAYNEQFF. As DNA, the CDR3 is TGTGCCAGCAGCCAAGAATCTGTTTCAAGCGGCGCCTACAATGAGCAGTTCTTC.

This clone appeared a single time. This CDR3 is CASSPTGYEQYF. The CDR3 nucleotides are TGTGCCAGCAGCCCAACAGGCTACGAGCAGTACTTC. The chain uses TRBV6-5 and TRBJ2-7; tentatively, D is TRBD1 (5 bases). V was clipped by 6 bases and J by 3 bases, with 9 bases between them. This CDR3 has 12 residues. Germline V gene sequence: CDR1 MNHEY, CDR2 SVGAGI.

The rearrangement joins TRBV5-5 to TRBJ1-1; no firm D call. This CDR3 has 14 residues. Germline V gene data show CDR1 as SGHKS and CDR2 as YYEKEE (reference sequence). V shed 5 bases and J shed 4 bases, with 15 bases lying between them. Written as DNA, the CDR3 is TGTGCCAGCAGTCCCTTTCGAAGCGGCACTGAAGCTTTCTTT. As protein: CASSPFRSGTEAFF. Full variable domain (rest looked up from reference TRBV5-5 and TRBJ1-1): DAGVTQSPTHLIKTRGQQVTLRCSPISGHKSVSWYQQVLGQGPQFIFQYYEKEERGRGNFPDRFSARQFPNYSSELNVNALLLGDSALYLCASSPFRSGTEAFFGQGTRLTVV.

This clone was seen just once. The chain couples TRBV27 to TRBJ2-5; 10 bases fit TRBD1. Germline CDR1 reads MNHEY; CDR2 reads SMNVEV (reference sequence). This CDR3 contains 13 residues. The V segment lost 8 bases and the J segment 4 bases; nucleotides outside the gene matches: 4. This CDR3 is CASGQGGRETQYF. The CDR3 nucleotides are TGTGCCAGCGGACAGGGGGGTAGAGAGACCCAGTACTTC.

The genes are TRBV29-1 and TRBJ2-3, with 9 bases aligning to TRBD2. The CDR3 length is 16 residues. From germline, CDR1 is SQVTM and CDR2 ANQGSEA. J was trimmed by 1 base and V by 4 bases; bases with no gene match: 9. CDR3 sequence: CSVVAVLAGRTDTQYF. CDR3 sequence (DNA): TGCAGCGTTGTAGCTGTCCTAGCGGGGCGCACAGATACGCAGTATTTT.

V usage is TRBV4-3 and J usage is TRBJ2-5, with 11 bases aligning to TRBD2. Germline-derived CDR1 and CDR2 are LGHNA and YSLEER. J lost 2 bases, V lost 0 bases, and 8 bases had no gene match. The CDR3 loop spans 18 amino acids. CDR3: CASSQDRGLAGGQETQYF. The CDR3 nucleotides read TGCGCCAGCAGCCAAGATCGAGGATTAGCGGGAGGGCAAGAGACCCAGTACTTC.

The rearrangement joins TRBV5-8 to TRBJ2-7; TRBD1 might be the D (6 bases). Deletions cut 0 bases from V and 5 bases from J, with 15 bases between. Germline V gene data show CDR1 as SGHTS and CDR2 as YDEGEE. CDR3 length equals 15 residues. The CDR3 nucleotides read TGTGCCAGCAGCTTGGGGCAGGGGTCTTTGGACGAGCAGTACTTC. This encodes CASSLGQGSLDEQYF.

The chain is built from TRBV11-3 and TRBJ2-1; D gene unclear. V lost 5 bases to trimming and J lost 0 bases, with 11 bases between them. CDR1 is SGHNT and CDR2 is YENEEA in the germline V gene. There are 15 residues in the CDR3. In DNA, the CDR3 is TGTGCCAGCAGCCAGACATCAAGCTCCTACAATGAGCAGTTCTTC. This gives the protein CASSQTSSSYNEQFF. Full variable domain (remainder filled in from reference TRBV11-3 and TRBJ2-1): EAGVVQSPRYKIIEKKQPVAFWCNPISGHNTLYWYLQNLGQGPELLIRYENEEAVDDSQLPKDRFSAERLKGVDSTLKIQPAELGDSAVYLCASSQTSSSYNEQFFGPGTRLTVL.

On this clone itself: Sequence at one end of the junction differs from germline and may be a read error. This chain joins TRBV5-6 and TRBJ1-1, with a weak D call TRBD1 (6 bases). The length of the CDR3 is 14 residues. Germline assignment: CDR1 SGHDT and CDR2 YYEEEE. DNA of the CDR3: TGTGCCAGCAGCCCACAGGGCGTGAACACTGCAGCTTTCTTT. This gives the protein CASSPQGVNTAAFF. Full variable domain (missing parts from reference TRBV5-6 and TRBJ1-1): DAGVTQSPTHLIKTRGQQVTLRCSPKSGHDTVSWYQQALGQGPQFIFQYYEEEERQRGNFPDRFSGHQFPNYSSELNVNALLLGDSALYLCASSPQGVNTAAFFGQGTRLTVV.

The V gene is TRBV28, the J gene TRBJ2-7; no clear D. The CDR3 has 15 residues. V was clipped by 6 bases and J by 0 bases, with 15 bases between them. Germline-derived CDR1 and CDR2 are MDHEN and SYDVKM. The CDR3 coding sequence is TGTGCCAGCAGCTCCCCGGCGGTAGGCTCCTACGAGCAGTACTTC. As protein: CASSSPAVGSYEQYF. Together with reference TRBV28 and TRBJ2-7, the CDR3 gives the full variable domain: DVKVTQSSRYLVKRTGEKVFLECVQDMDHENMFWYRQDPGLGLRLIYFSYDVKMKEKGDIPEGYSVSREKKERFSLILESASTNQTSMYLCASSSPAVGSYEQYFGPGTRLTVT.

This chain joins TRBV19 and TRBJ2-1, with 8 bases identical to TRBD2. Germline V gene sequence: CDR1 LNHDA, CDR2 SQIVND (reference sequence). The CDR3 totals 17 residues. The trim removed 4 bases at V and 4 bases at J, leaving 12 bases unmatched. The CDR3 loop is CASSTRGVSGTYNEQFF. Written as DNA, the CDR3 is TGTGCCAGTAGTACGAGGGGGGTTAGCGGGACTTACAATGAGCAGTTCTTC. Combining the CDR3 with reference TRBV19 and TRBJ2-1 gives the whole variable domain DGGITQSPKYLFRKEGQNVTLSCEQNLNHDAMYWYRQDPGQGLRLIYYSQIVNDFQKGDIAEGYSVSREKKESFPLTVTSAQKNPTAFYLCASSTRGVSGTYNEQFFGPGTRLTVL.

This chain links TRBV5-6 with TRBJ2-5, with 7 bases that match TRBD1. CDR1 is SGHDT, CDR2 YYEEEE, per germline. J was trimmed by 3 bases and V by 0 bases; bases with no gene match: 11. This CDR3 has 17 amino acids. CDR3 in DNA: TGTGCCAGCAGCTTGGAGGGGGCGCGGGTCAGTAAAGAGACCCAGTACTTC. Translating gives CASSLEGARVSKETQYF.